One and the same sample provided the 17 T cell receptor beta chains below, sequenced in a study of blood T cell repertoires in COVID-19. The table came from immunoSEQ multiplex PCR; TCRdb's copy has only in-frame clones and leaves some out. The data hold about 250,000 clones, with about 88% observed a single time. Sequencing was done on a sample of PBMCs or T cells enriched from blood (not recorded which). The receptors derive from a woman aged 45-59 years who had recovered from COVID-19.

The J gene is TRBJ1-6, the V gene TRBV3-1 (or the pseudogene TRBV3-2); unclear D gene. This CDR3 contains 14 residues. The germline V and J ends were trimmed by 0 bases and 6 bases, with 6 bases remaining between them. Germline CDR1 is LGHDT and CDR2 is YNNKEL (reference sequence). The chain's CDR3 is CASSQEASNSPLHF. CDR3 nucleotide sequence: TGTGCCAGCAGCCAAGAGGCCTCTAATTCACCCCTCCACTTT.

The rearrangement uses TRBV28 and TRBJ2-5; D gene unclear. Germline CDR1 reads MDHEN; CDR2 reads SYDVKM. This CDR3 has 14 residues. V shed 7 bases and J shed 0 bases, with 12 bases lying between them. The CDR3 spells CASNPRLYQETQYF. The CDR3 nucleotides are TGTGCCAGCAATCCGCGTTTGTACCAAGAGACCCAGTACTTC. The variable domain in full, completed from reference TRBV28 and TRBJ2-5, reads DVKVTQSSRYLVKRTGEKVFLECVQDMDHENMFWYRQDPGLGLRLIYFSYDVKMKEKGDIPEGYSVSREKKERFSLILESASTNQTSMYLCASNPRLYQETQYFGPGTRLLVL.

This clone was recorded a few times. The chain joins TRBV28 to TRBJ1-4; D is undetermined. Germline loops: CDR1 MDHEN, CDR2 SYDVKM. There are 15 residues in the CDR3. Trimming shortened V by 5 bases and J by 4 bases, and 14 bases separated the two germline ends. The CDR3 protein is CASSPIGSLNEKLFF. The CDR3 nucleotides are TGTGCCAGCAGTCCAATAGGGAGTCTTAATGAAAAACTGTTTTTT.

The V gene is TRBV7-2, the J gene TRBJ1-2, with a possible D match to TRBD1 (6 bases). The germline V gene has CDR1 SGHTA and CDR2 FQGNSA. Trimming removed 5 bases from V and 0 bases from J, with 10 bases in between. The CDR3 consists of 14 residues. The CDR3 loop is CASSIGTTNYGYTF. CDR3 DNA sequence: TGTGCCAGCAGCATCGGGACAACTAACTATGGCTACACCTTC. Using reference TRBV7-2 and TRBJ1-2 for the parts outside the CDR3, the full variable domain is GAGVSQSPSNKVTEKGKDVELRCDPISGHTALYWYRQSLGQGLEFLIYFQGNSAPDKSGLPSDRFSAERTGGSVSTLTIQRTQQEDSAVYLCASSIGTTNYGYTFGSGTRLTVV.

The rearrangement uses TRBV5-1 and TRBJ1-1, with TRBD1 matching over 7 bases. The trim removed 4 bases at V and 7 bases at J, leaving 10 bases unmatched. This CDR3 comprises 14 residues. Germline loops: CDR1 SGHRS, CDR2 YFSETQ. CDR3 in DNA: TGCGCCAGCAGCAGAGACAGGGAGTCCGGTGAAGCTTTCTTT. It specifies CASSRDRESGEAFF.

Only a few counts were recorded for this clone. This chain's CDR3 is CASRPSGTNNEQFF. In DNA, the CDR3 is TGTGCCAGCAGACCGAGCGGGACTAACAATGAGCAGTTCTTC. V usage is TRBV7-3 and J usage is TRBJ2-1; 7 bases align to TRBD2. J was trimmed by 5 bases and V by 6 bases; bases with no gene match: 7. Germline values: CDR1 SGHTA, CDR2 FQGTGA. The CDR3 totals 14 residues.

For the CDR3, the DNA is TGTGCCAGCAGCGTAGGGCCCGTCAATGAAAAACTGTTTTTT. It specifies CASSVGPVNEKLFF. The chain links TRBV9 to TRBJ1-4; no definite D call. Trimming took off 0 bases at V and 5 bases at J, with 8 bases between the two ends. The CDR3 has 14 residues. Germline lookup yields CDR1 SGDLS and CDR2 YYNGEE.

CDR3 loop: CASSVDQGNQPQHF. The DNA of the CDR3 is TGTGCCAGCAGCGTAGATCAGGGTAATCAGCCCCAGCATTTT. The rearrangement uses TRBV9 and TRBJ1-5; possibly TRBD1 for D (5 bases). Germline values: CDR1 SGDLS, CDR2 YYNGEE. CDR3 length: 14 residues. V was pared by 0 bases and J by 4 bases, with 8 bases between.

This rearrangement joins TRBV19 to TRBJ2-2; 10 bases are shared with TRBD2. J gave up 8 bases and V 5 bases, and 8 bases lay outside the gene matches. CDR1 and CDR2 (germline): LNHDA, SQIVND (reference sequence). The CDR3 is made up of 15 amino acids. The CDR3 region has the DNA TGTGCCAGTAGTGAGAGCGGGAGGGCGCGTGGGGAGCTGTTTTTT. Its protein product is CASSESGRARGELFF.

The chain combines TRBV4-3 with TRBJ2-3, with 11 positions matching TRBD1. The germline V gene has CDR1 LGHNA and CDR2 YSLEER. CDR3 length: 15 residues. The ends lost 4 bases at V and 5 bases at J; junction bases unmatched: 5. The chain's CDR3 is CASSRGQGGGDTQYF. DNA for the CDR3: TGCGCCAGCAGCCGGGGACAGGGGGGCGGAGATACGCAGTATTTT.

The chain recombines TRBV19 with TRBJ1-2, with 7 bases matching TRBD1. Germline values: CDR1 LNHDA, CDR2 SQIVND (reference sequence). The V and J ends lost 8 bases and 8 bases, in that order; junction bases with no gene match: 8. The CDR3 runs 12 residues. For the CDR3, the DNA is TGTGCCAGTCAGGACAGGTCAGGCGGCTACACCTTC. Its translation: CASQDRSGGYTF. The whole variable domain, remainder taken from reference TRBV19 and TRBJ1-2, is DGGITQSPKYLFRKEGQNVTLSCEQNLNHDAMYWYRQDPGQGLRLIYYSQIVNDFQKGDIAEGYSVSREKKESFPLTVTSAQKNPTAFYLCASQDRSGGYTFGSGTRLTVV.

The J gene is TRBJ1-5, the V gene TRBV19; TRBD1 matches 10 bases. CDR3 size: 14 residues. From germline, CDR1 is LNHDA and CDR2 SQIVND (reference sequence). With V trimmed by 9 bases and J by 7 bases, 9 bases remained unmatched. CDR3 sequence (DNA): TGTGCCAGCAAAGACCGGGACAGGGGACAGCCCCAGCATTTT. Amino acid sequence: CASKDRDRGQPQHF.

V is TRBV4-3 and J is TRBJ2-1; D uncertain. The CDR3 loop spans 16 amino acids. CDR1 and CDR2 (germline): LGHNA, YSLEER. V shed 3 bases and J shed 0 bases, with 12 bases lying between them. CDR3 nucleotide sequence: TGCGCCAGCAGCCAGTTCCAGGTGGGCTCCTACAATGAGCAGTTCTTC. Translation: CASSQFQVGSYNEQFF.

The rearrangement links TRBV29-1 to TRBJ1-1, with TRBD1 as a possible D gene (6 bases). This CDR3 is built from 12 residues. The V gene lost 8 bases and the J gene lost 1 base, with 11 bases spanning the gap. Germline V gives CDR1 SQVTM, CDR2 ANQGSEA. The DNA for the CDR3 is TGCAGCTCCGGGACACCGAACACTGAAGCTTTCTTT. It encodes CSSGTPNTEAFF.

The CDR3 spells CASRNRLAVLKANYGYTF. The CDR3 nucleotides are TGTGCCAGCAGAAATAGATTAGCTGTTTTGAAAGCTAACTATGGCTACACCTTC. V and J are TRBV5-6 and TRBJ1-2, with D unclear. V was cut by 5 bases and J by 0 bases, with 23 bases left in between. The germline gives CDR1 SGHDT, CDR2 YYEEEE. The CDR3 totals 18 residues.

The chain couples TRBV28 to TRBJ1-3; 11 bases are a match to TRBD1. Germline CDR1 reads MDHEN; CDR2 reads SYDVKM. The CDR3 runs 17 residues. V lost 7 bases to trimming and J lost 2 bases; unmatched junction nucleotides: 10. This CDR3 is CASNPAPGQGAGNTIYF. CDR3 coding DNA: TGTGCCAGCAACCCCGCTCCGGGACAGGGGGCTGGAAACACCATATATTTT.

In its sample, this clone was seen once. V is TRBV28 and J is TRBJ1-4; maybe TRBD1 (6 bases). This CDR3 has 16 amino acids. V lost 7 bases and J 8 bases, leaving 23 bases between the germline ends. Germline-derived CDR1 and CDR2 are MDHEN and SYDVKM. The CDR3 region is CASTPQDSAIEEKLFF. CDR3 coding DNA: TGTGCCAGCACCCCCCAGGACAGCGCCATAGAAGAAAAACTGTTTTTT.